The clone carrying this T cell receptor beta chain was seen once. One end of the junction is discordant with germline, which a read error may explain. The age range of participants was about 18 to 95 years, with residence in more than 20 US areas. Cohorts were based on clinical histories the participants reported. These data come from a study of blood T cell repertoires in COVID-19. Clones were sequenced by immunoSEQ multiplex PCR, and TCRdb holds only the in-frame ones, with some missing. The sample consists of fewer than 300,000 clones, 85% to 90% of them appearing once. Sequencing was done on a sample of PBMCs or T cells enriched from blood (not recorded which). The source is a man aged 18 to 35 who had recovered from COVID-19.

CDR3 region: CASSLQGANTGELFF. DNA of the CDR3: TGTGCTAGCAGCTTACAGGGGGCGAACACCGGGGAGCTGTTTTTT. The rearrangement links TRBV7-7 to TRBJ2-2; TRBD1 matches at 8 bases. The CDR3 is made up of 15 amino acids. Germline lookup yields CDR1 SSHAT and CDR2 FNYEAQ (reference sequence).